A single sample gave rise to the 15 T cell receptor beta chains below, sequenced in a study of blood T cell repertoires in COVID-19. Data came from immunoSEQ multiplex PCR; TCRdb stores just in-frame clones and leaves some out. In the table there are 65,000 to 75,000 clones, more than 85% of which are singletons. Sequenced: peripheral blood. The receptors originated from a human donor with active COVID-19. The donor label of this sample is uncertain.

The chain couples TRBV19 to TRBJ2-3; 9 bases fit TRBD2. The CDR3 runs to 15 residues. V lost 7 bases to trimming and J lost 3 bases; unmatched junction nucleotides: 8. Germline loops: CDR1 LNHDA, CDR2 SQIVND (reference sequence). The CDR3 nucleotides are TGTGCCAGTACGACCGGGACTAGCACGACAGATACGCAGTATTTT. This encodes CASTTGTSTTDTQYF.

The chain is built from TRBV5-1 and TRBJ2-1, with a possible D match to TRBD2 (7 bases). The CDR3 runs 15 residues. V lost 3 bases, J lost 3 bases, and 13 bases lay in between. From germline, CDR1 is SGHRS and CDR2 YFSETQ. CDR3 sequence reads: CASSWGGGSYNEQFF. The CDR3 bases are TGCGCCAGCAGCTGGGGGGGCGGGAGCTACAATGAGCAGTTCTTC. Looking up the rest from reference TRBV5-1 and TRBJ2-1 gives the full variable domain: KAGVTQTPRYLIKTRGQQVTLSCSPISGHRSVSWYQQTPGQGLQFLFEYFSETQRNKGNFPGRFSGRQFSNSRSEMNVSTLELGDSALYLCASSWGGGSYNEQFFGPGTRLTVL.

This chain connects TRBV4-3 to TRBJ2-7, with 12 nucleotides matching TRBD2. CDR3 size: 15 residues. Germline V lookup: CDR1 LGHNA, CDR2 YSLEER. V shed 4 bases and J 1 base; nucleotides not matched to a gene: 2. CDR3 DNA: TGCGCCAGCAGCCGAGGACTAGCGGGATCCTACGAGCAGTACTTC. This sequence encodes CASSRGLAGSYEQYF.

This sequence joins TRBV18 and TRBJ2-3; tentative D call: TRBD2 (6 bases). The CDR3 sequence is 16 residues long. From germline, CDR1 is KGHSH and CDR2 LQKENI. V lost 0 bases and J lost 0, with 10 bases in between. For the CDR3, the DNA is TGTGCCAGCTCACCACCTGGCGGGGCTAGCACAGATACGCAGTATTTT. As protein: CASSPPGGASTDTQYF.

DNA of the CDR3: TGTGCCAGCAGCCAAGCCACAGGCACGACTAATGAAAAACTGTTTTTT. Translated, it gives CASSQATGTTNEKLFF. The chain couples TRBV4-2 to TRBJ1-4; D is perhaps TRBD1 (5 bases). The V gene's germline CDR1 is LGHNA and CDR2 YNFKEQ. This CDR3 has 16 amino acids. The ends were cut back, 1 base at V and 2 bases at J, with 11 bases in the middle.

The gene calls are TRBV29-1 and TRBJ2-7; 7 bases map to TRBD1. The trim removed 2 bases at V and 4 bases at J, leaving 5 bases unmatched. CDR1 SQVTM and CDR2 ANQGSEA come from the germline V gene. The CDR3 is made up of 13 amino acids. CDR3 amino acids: CSVEWQGDYEQYF. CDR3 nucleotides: TGCAGCGTTGAATGGCAGGGGGATTACGAGCAGTACTTC.

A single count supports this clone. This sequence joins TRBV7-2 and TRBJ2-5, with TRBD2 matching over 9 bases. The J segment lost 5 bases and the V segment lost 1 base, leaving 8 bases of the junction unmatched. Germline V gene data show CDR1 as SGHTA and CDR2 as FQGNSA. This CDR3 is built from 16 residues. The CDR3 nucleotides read TGTGCCAGCAGCTTAGTAAGCGGGAGGTTAGGGGAGACCCAGTACTTC. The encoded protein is CASSLVSGRLGETQYF.

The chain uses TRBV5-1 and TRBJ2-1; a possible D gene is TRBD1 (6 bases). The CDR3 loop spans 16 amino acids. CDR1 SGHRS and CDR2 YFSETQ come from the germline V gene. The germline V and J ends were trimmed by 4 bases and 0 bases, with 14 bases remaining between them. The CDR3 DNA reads TGCGCCAGCAGCAATACAGGGACGGGCTCCTACAATGAGCAGTTCTTC. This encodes CASSNTGTGSYNEQFF.

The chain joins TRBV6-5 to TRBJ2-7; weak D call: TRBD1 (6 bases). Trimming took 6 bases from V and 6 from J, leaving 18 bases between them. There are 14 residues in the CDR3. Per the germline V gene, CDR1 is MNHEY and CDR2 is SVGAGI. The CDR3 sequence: CASSLQGIGLEQYF. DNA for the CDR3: TGTGCCAGCAGCCTACAGGGTATTGGGCTCGAGCAGTACTTC.

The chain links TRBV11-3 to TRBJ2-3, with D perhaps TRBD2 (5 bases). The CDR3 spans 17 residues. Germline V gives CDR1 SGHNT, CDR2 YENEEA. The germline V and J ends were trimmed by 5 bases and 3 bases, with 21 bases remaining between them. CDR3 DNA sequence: TGTGCCAGCAGCCCTGGTACGAGCGGACCAAGTACAGATACGCAGTATTTT. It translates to CASSPGTSGPSTDTQYF.

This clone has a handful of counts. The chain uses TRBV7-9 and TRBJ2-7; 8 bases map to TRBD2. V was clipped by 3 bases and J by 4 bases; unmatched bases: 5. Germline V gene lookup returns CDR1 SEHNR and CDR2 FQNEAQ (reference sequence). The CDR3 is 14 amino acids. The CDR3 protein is CASSLSGGPYEQYF. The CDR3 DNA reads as TGTGCCAGCAGCTTGTCGGGAGGGCCTTACGAGCAGTACTTC.

The CDR3 loop reads CASSLFFPGELFF. The CDR3 DNA reads TGTGCCAGCAGCTTGTTCTTCCCCGGGGAGCTGTTTTTT. This chain links TRBV5-6 with TRBJ2-2; no clear D gene. V was clipped by 1 base and J by 6 bases, with 7 bases between them. In germline, CDR1 is SGHDT, CDR2 YYEEEE. The CDR3 loop spans 13 amino acids.

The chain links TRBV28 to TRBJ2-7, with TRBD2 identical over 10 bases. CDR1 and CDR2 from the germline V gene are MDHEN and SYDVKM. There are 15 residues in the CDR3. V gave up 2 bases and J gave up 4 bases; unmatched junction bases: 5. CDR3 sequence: CASSLASGSAYEQYF. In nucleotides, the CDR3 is TGTGCCAGCAGTTTAGCTAGCGGGAGTGCTTACGAGCAGTACTTC.

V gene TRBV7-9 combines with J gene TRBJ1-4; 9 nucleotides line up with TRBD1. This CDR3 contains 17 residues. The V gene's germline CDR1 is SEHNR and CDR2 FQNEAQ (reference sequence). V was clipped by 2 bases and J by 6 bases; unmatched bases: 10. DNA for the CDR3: TGTGCCAGCAGCTTACCTAAGACGACAGGGGGTCATGAAAAACTGTTTTTT. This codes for CASSLPKTTGGHEKLFF.

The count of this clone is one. Here the CDR3 reads CASSFRGLYEQYF. The CDR3 nucleotides read TGTGCCAGCAGTTTCAGGGGGCTCTACGAGCAGTACTTC. The chain carries TRBV27 and TRBJ2-7, with 8 bases matching TRBD1. The germline gives CDR1 MNHEY, CDR2 SMNVEV (reference sequence). V dropped 3 bases and J dropped 3; count of bases not matched to a gene: 1. CDR3 length equals 13 residues.